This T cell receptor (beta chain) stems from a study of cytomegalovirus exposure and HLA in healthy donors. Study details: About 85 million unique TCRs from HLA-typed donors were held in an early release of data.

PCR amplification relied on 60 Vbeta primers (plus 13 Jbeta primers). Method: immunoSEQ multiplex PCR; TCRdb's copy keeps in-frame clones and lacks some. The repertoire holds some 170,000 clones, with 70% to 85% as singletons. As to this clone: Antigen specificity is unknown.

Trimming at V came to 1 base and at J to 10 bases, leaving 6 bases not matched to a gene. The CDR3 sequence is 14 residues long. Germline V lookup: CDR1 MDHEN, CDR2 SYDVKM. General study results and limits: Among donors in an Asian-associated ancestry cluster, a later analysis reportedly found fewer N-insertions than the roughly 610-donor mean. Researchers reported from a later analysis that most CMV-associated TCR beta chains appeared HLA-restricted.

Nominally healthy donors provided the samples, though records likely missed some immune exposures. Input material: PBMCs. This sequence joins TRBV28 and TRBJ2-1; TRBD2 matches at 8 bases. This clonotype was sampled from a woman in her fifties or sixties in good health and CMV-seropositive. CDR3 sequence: CASSLSKLAVEQFF. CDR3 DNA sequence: TGTGCCAGCAGTTTATCCAAACTAGCGGTGGAGCAGTTCTTC.